Each of the 11 T cell receptor beta chains below was sequenced from the same sample in a study of cytomegalovirus exposure and HLA in healthy donors. Only in-frame clones appear in the TCRdb table, and some are missing; sequencing was by immunoSEQ multiplex PCR. The sample consists of 110,000 or so clones, about 85% of them appearing once. Sequenced material: PBMCs. Source of these receptors: a woman between 18 and 30 years old in good health and CMV-seronegative.

The rearrangement uses TRBV6-5 and TRBJ1-2; D may be TRBD1 (5 bases). The CDR3 runs 15 residues. CDR1 is MNHEY, CDR2 SVGAGI, per germline. The germline V and J ends were trimmed by 7 bases and 5 bases, with 20 bases remaining between them. The CDR3 DNA reads as TGTGCCAGCACAACAATAGAGCAGGGATGGTATGGCTACACCTTC. Residues: CASTTIEQGWYGYTF.

V gene TRBV6-1 combines with J gene TRBJ2-7; 10 bases line up with TRBD1. CDR1 and CDR2 (germline): MNHNS, SASEGT. CDR3 size: 17 residues. The junction had 13 bases not matched to a gene; V was cut back by 4 bases and J by 4 bases. CDR3 sequence (DNA): TGTGCCAGCAGTGTTCGGTCCAGGGGACAGGGGATATACGAGCAGTACTTC. Its protein product is CASSVRSRGQGIYEQYF.

Note on this clone: The sample carries other DNA sequences with the same CDR3. The chain carries TRBV15 and TRBJ1-1; D is possibly TRBD1 (5 bases). V lost 5 bases and J 4 bases, leaving 11 bases between the germline ends. Germline V CDR1 and CDR2: LNHNV, YYDKDF (reference sequence). This CDR3 is 13 amino acids long. CDR3 residues: CATSPDRATEAFF. The CDR3 nucleotides read TGTGCCACCAGCCCTGACAGAGCCACTGAAGCTTTCTTT. The full variable domain, completed using reference TRBV15 and TRBJ1-1, is DAMVIQNPRYQVTQFGKPVTLSCSQTLNHNVMYWYQQKSSQAPKLLFHYYDKDFNNEADTPDNFQSRRPNTSFCFLDIRSPGLGDTAMYLCATSPDRATEAFFGQGTRLTVV.

This clone was recorded a few times. The chain carries TRBV2 and TRBJ2-7; 7 nucleotides line up with TRBD1. The CDR3 sequence is 14 residues long. CDR1 and CDR2 (germline): SNHLY, FYNNEI. The trim removed 8 bases at V and 0 bases at J, leaving 7 bases unmatched. DNA of the CDR3: TGTGCCAGCCACGGGACAGTCTACTCCTACGAGCAGTACTTC. Translated: CASHGTVYSYEQYF.

The genes are TRBV2 and TRBJ2-3, with TRBD1 as a possible D gene (5 bases). CDR1 is SNHLY, CDR2 FYNNEI, per germline. The germline V and J ends were trimmed by 4 bases and 5 bases, with 10 bases remaining between them. The CDR3 sequence is 13 residues long. The CDR3 here is CASSGRGGDTQYF. The CDR3 region has the DNA TGTGCCAGCAGTGGTAGGGGTGGAGATACGCAGTATTTT.

The chain links TRBV7-7 to TRBJ2-2, with 8 bases aligning to TRBD1. V was clipped by 3 bases and J by 0 bases; unmatched bases: 12. The CDR3 runs 19 residues. Germline V lookup: CDR1 SSHAT, CDR2 FNYEAQ (reference sequence). The CDR3 here is CASSLVGPGQGANTGELFF. Written as DNA, the CDR3 is TGTGCCAGCAGCTTGGTTGGCCCAGGACAGGGTGCGAACACCGGGGAGCTGTTTTTT. Full variable domain (missing parts from reference TRBV7-7 and TRBJ2-2): GAGVSQSPRYKVTKRGQDVTLRCDPISSHATLYWYQQALGQGPEFLTYFNYEAQPDKSGLPSDRFSAERPEGSISTLTIQRTEQRDSAMYRCASSLVGPGQGANTGELFFGEGSRLTVL.

CDR3 amino acids: CASSFNQGAGEQYF. For the CDR3, the DNA is TGTGCCAGCAGCTTTAATCAGGGGGCGGGCGAGCAGTACTTC. The chain couples TRBV5-5 to TRBJ2-7, with 8 positions matching TRBD1. Per germline, CDR1 SGHKS and CDR2 YYEKEE (reference sequence). This CDR3 is 14 amino acids long. Trimming removed 2 bases from V and 6 bases from J; junction bases left unmatched: 7.

J is TRBJ1-5 and V is TRBV6-1; the D gene is possibly TRBD1 (6 bases). V was trimmed by 7 bases and J by 9 bases, leaving 16 bases between them. Germline V gene sequence: CDR1 MNHNS, CDR2 SASEGT. CDR3 length: 13 residues. CDR3 in DNA: TGTGCCAGCACGGACAGTCCTCTCGGGCCCCAGCATTTT. Residues: CASTDSPLGPQHF.

The chain couples TRBV10-3 to TRBJ2-2; D might be TRBD2 (5 bases). From germline, CDR1 is ENHRY and CDR2 SYGVKD. The CDR3 covers 14 residues. Trimming took off 6 bases at V and 6 bases at J, with 14 bases between the two ends. This chain's CDR3 is CAISDGFGAGELFF. The DNA of the CDR3 is TGTGCCATCAGCGACGGATTCGGGGCCGGGGAGCTGTTTTTT.

The genes are TRBV2 and TRBJ2-3; no clear D gene. CDR3 length: 14 amino acids. V was clipped by 1 base and J by 2 bases, with 7 bases between them. Germline V gives CDR1 SNHLY, CDR2 FYNNEI. In nucleotides, the CDR3 is TGTGCCAGCAGTGAAGGGTCTAACACAGATACGCAGTATTTT. This codes for CASSEGSNTDTQYF. Full variable domain (remainder filled in from reference TRBV2 and TRBJ2-3): EPEVTQTPSHQVTQMGQEVILRCVPISNHLYFYWYRQILGQKVEFLVSFYNNEISEKSEIFDDQFSVERPDGSNFTLKIRSTKLEDSAMYFCASSEGSNTDTQYFGPGTRLTVL.

The chain has TRBV5-1 and TRBJ1-2; D remains unclear. Trimming removed 0 bases at V and 2 bases at J, with 5 bases between. This CDR3 comprises 13 residues. Germline CDR1 is SGHRS and CDR2 is YFSETQ. CDR3 amino acids: CASSLDRNYGYTF. CDR3 DNA sequence: TGCGCCAGCAGCTTGGACAGAAACTATGGCTACACCTTC.